This T cell receptor (beta chain) is drawn from a study of shared clonotypes between healthy human individuals. General study results and limits: Naive CD4 clonotype sharing across a few donors was approximately 5%. Generation of non-shared clonotypes was less probable than generation of clonotypes shared by all four donors.

The study separated CD4+ cells into CD45RA+ naive and CD45RA-negative memory subsets. CDR3 size: 13 residues. Germline CDR1 and CDR2: MNHEY and SMNVEV (reference sequence). The V and J ends lost 5 bases and 5 bases respectively, with 12 bases between them. A remark on this clone: Its target is not known.

This table comes from immunoSEQ multiplex PCR, and its TCRdb copy is limited to in-frame clones, with some not included. The table lists 2.3 million or so clones, 80% to 95% of them singletons. This TCR derives from a young man in good health. Some clones in this sample may be carry-over from other donors' samples. Sequenced input: naive CD4+ T cells from PBMCs. As to subset: CD45RA+ positively selected. J is TRBJ1-2 and V is TRBV27, with a possible D match to TRBD1 (6 bases). CDR3 loop: CASSQNTGYGYTF. CDR3 coding DNA: TGTGCCAGCAGTCAAAATACAGGGTATGGCTACACCTTC.